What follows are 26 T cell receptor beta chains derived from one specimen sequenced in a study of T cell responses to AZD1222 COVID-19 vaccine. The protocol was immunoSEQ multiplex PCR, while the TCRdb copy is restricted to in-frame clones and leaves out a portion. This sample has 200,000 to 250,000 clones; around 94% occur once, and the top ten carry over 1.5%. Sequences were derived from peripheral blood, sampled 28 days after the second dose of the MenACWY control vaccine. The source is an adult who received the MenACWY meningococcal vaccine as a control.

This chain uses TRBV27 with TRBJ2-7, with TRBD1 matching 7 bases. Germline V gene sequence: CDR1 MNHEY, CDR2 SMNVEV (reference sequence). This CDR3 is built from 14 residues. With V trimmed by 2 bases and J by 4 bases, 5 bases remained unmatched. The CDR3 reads CASSLASTGYEQYF. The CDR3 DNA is TGTGCCAGCAGTTTAGCCTCGACAGGGTACGAGCAGTACTTC.

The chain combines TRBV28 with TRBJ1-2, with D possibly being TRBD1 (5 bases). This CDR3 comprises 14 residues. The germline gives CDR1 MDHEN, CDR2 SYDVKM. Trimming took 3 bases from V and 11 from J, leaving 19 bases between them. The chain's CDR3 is CASSFGQGYKLYTF. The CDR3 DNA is TGTGCCAGCAGTTTTGGCCAGGGCTATAAGTTGTACACCTTC.

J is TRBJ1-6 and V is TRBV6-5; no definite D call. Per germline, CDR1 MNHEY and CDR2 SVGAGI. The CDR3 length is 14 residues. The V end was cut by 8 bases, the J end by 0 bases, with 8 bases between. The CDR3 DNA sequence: TGTGCCAGCGCCCGGGGCTCCTATAATTCACCCCTCCACTTT. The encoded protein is CASARGSYNSPLHF.

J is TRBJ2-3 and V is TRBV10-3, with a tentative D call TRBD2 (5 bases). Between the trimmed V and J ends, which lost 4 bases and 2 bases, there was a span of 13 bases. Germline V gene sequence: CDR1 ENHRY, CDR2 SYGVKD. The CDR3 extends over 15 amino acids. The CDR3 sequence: CAISARSGNTDTQYF. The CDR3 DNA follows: TGTGCCATCAGTGCTCGAAGCGGAAACACAGATACGCAGTATTTT.

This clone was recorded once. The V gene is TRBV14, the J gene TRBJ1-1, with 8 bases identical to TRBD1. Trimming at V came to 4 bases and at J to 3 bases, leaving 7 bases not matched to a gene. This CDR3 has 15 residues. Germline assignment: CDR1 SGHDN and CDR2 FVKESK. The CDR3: CASSLRTGRYTEAFF. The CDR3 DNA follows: TGTGCCAGCAGCCTCCGGACAGGGCGGTACACTGAAGCTTTCTTT.

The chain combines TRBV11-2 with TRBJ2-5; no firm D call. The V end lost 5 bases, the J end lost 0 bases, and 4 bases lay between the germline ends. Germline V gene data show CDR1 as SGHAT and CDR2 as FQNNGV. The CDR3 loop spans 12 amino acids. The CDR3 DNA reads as TGTGCCAGCAGCCAGTACCAAGAGACCCAGTACTTC. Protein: CASSQYQETQYF.

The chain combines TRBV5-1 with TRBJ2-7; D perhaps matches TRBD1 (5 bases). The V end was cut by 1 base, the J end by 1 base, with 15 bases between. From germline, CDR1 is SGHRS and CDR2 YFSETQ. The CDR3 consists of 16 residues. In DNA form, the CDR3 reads TGCGCCAGCAGCTTGTCGTCAGGGCACACTTCCTACGAGCAGTACTTC. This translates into CASSLSSGHTSYEQYF.

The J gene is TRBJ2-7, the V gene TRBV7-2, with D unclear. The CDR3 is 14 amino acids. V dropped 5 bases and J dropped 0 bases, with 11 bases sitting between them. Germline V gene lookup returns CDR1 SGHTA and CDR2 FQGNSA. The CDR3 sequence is CASSLDWSSYEQYF. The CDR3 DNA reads TGTGCCAGCAGCCTCGACTGGAGCTCCTACGAGCAGTACTTC.

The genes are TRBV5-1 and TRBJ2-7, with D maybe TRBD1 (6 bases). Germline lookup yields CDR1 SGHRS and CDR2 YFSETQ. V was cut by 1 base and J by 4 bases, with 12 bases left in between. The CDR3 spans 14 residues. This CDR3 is CASSLLTGSYEQYF. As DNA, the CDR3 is TGCGCCAGCAGCTTGTTGACAGGTTCTTACGAGCAGTACTTC.

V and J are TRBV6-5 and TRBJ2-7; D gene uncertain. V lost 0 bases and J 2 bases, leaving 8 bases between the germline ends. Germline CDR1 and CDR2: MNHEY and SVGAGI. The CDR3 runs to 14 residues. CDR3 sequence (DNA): TGTGCCAGCAGTTACTCGGCGGACGCCTACGAGCAGTACTTC. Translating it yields CASSYSADAYEQYF.

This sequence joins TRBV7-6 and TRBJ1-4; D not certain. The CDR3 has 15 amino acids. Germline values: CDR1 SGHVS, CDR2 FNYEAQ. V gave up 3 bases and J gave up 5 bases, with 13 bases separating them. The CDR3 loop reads CASSFPLGLNEKLFF. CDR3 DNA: TGTGCCAGCAGCTTCCCGTTAGGGTTGAATGAAAAACTGTTTTTT.

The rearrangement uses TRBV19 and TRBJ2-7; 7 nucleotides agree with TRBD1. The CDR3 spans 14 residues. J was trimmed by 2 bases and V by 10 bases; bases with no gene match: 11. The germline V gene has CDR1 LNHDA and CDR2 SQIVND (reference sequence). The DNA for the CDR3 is TGTGCCACCGCCACAGGGGCTTCGACCTACGAGCAGTACTTC. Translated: CATATGASTYEQYF.

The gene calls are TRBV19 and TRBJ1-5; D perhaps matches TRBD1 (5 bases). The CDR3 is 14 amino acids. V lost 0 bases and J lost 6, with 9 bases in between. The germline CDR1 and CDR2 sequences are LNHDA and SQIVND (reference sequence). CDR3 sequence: CASSIDQGPQPQHF. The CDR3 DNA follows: TGTGCCAGTAGTATAGACCAGGGCCCTCAGCCCCAGCATTTT.

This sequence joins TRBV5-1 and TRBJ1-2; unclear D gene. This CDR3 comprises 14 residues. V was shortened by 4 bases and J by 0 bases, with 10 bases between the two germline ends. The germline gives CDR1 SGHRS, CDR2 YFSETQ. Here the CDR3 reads CASSTTSPNYGYTF. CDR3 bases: TGCGCCAGCAGCACCACCAGTCCTAACTATGGCTACACCTTC.

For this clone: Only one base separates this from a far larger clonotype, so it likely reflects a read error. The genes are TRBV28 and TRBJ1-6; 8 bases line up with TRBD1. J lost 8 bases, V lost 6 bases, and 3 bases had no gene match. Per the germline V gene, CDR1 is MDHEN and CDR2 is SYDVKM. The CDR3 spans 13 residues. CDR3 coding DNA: TGTGCCAGCAGCCCAGGGGGCGATTCACCCCTCCACTTT. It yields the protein CASSPGGDSPLHF.

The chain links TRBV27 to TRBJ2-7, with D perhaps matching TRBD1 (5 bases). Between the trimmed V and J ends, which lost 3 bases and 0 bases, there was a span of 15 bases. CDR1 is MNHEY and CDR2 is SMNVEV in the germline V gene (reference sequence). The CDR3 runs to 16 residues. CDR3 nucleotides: TGTGCCAGCAGTTTTATTTACAGGCCCAGCTCCTACGAGCAGTACTTC. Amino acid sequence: CASSFIYRPSSYEQYF.

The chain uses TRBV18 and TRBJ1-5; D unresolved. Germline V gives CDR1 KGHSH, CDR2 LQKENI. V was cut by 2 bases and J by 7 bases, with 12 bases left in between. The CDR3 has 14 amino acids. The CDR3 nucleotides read TGTGCCAGCTCACCAAGGAATGGGGAGCAGCCCCAGCATTTT. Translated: CASSPRNGEQPQHF.

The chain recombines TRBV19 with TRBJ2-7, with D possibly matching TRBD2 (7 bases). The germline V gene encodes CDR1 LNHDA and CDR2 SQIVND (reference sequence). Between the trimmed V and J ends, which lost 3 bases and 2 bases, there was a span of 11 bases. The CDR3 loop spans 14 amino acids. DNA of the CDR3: TGTGCCAGTAGTATCGGGGGGCCTGCCTACGAGCAGTACTTC. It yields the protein CASSIGGPAYEQYF.

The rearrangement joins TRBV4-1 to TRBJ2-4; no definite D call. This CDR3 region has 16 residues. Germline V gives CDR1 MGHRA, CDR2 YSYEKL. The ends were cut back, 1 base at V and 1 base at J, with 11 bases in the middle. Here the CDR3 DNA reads TGCGCCAGCAGCCAAGGCACCGGGTCGGCCAAAAACATTCAGTACTTC. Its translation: CASSQGTGSAKNIQYF.

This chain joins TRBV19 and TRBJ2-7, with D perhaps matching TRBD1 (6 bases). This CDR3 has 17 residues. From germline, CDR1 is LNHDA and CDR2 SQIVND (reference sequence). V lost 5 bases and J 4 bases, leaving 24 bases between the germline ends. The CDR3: CASSPTRAGVRSYEQYF. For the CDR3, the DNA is TGTGCCAGTAGTCCAACCCGAGCAGGGGTTCGTTCGTACGAGCAGTACTTC.

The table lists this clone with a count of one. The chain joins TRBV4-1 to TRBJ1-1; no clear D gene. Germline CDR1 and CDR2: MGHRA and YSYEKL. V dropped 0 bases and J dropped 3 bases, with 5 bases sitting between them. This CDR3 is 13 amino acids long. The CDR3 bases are TGCGCCAGCAGCCAAGATACGGACACTGAAGCTTTCTTT. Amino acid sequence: CASSQDTDTEAFF.

This CDR3 reads CASTNTGELFF. CDR3 in DNA: TGTGCCAGCACCAACACCGGGGAGCTGTTTTTT. V gene TRBV2 combines with J gene TRBJ2-2; D gene uncertain. This CDR3 spans 11 amino acids. The germline V gene has CDR1 SNHLY and CDR2 FYNNEI. V was trimmed by 7 bases and J by 2 bases, leaving 2 bases between them. Full variable domain (remainder filled in from reference TRBV2 and TRBJ2-2): EPEVTQTPSHQVTQMGQEVILRCVPISNHLYFYWYRQILGQKVEFLVSFYNNEISEKSEIFDDQFSVERPDGSNFTLKIRSTKLEDSAMYFCASTNTGELFFGEGSRLTVL.

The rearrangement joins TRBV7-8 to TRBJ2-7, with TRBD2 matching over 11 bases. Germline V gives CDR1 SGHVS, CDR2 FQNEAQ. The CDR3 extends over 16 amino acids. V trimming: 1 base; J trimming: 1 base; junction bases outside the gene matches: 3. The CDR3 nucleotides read TGTGCCAGCAGCTTAGGGACTAGCGGGTATTCCTACGAGCAGTACTTC. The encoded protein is CASSLGTSGYSYEQYF.

The CDR3 spells CASSSRDRGMETQYF. The CDR3 nucleotides are TGTGCCAGCAGCAGCCGGGACAGGGGGATGGAGACCCAGTACTTC. The J gene is TRBJ2-5, the V gene TRBV5-4; 11 positions agree with TRBD1. J lost 5 bases, V lost 4 bases, and 7 bases had no gene match. Germline V gives CDR1 SGHNT, CDR2 YYREEE (reference sequence). This CDR3 comprises 15 residues.

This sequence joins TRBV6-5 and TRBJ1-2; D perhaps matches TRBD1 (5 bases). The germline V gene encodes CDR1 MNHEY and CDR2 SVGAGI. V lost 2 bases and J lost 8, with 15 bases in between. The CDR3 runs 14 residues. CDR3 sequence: CASSYGTRGSGYTF. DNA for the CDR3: TGTGCCAGCAGTTACGGGACGAGAGGTTCCGGCTACACCTTC.

The CDR3 region is CASSIGGLYEQYF. The DNA for the CDR3 is TGTGCCAGCAGCATTGGGGGTTTGTACGAGCAGTACTTC. The V gene is TRBV12-3 or TRBV12-4, the J gene TRBJ2-7; D possibly uses TRBD1 or TRBD2 (5 bases each). V was shortened by 6 bases and J by 4 bases, with 13 bases between the two germline ends. This CDR3 is built from 13 residues.